The clone carrying this T cell receptor (beta chain) has a handful of counts. The antigen is unknown. There was relapse after autologous stem cell transplantation in every patient, and there was variation in brentuximab vedotin exposure. This specimen comes from a study of PD-1 blockade in classical Hodgkin lymphoma. Whole-study findings and limits: Baseline TCR diversity was reportedly lower in newly diagnosed patients than healthy donors. The repertoire differences lack a defined cause, possibly disease activity or prior therapy.

This table comes from immunoSEQ multiplex PCR, and its TCRdb copy is limited to in-frame clones, with some not included. The repertoire holds about 150,000 clones, with 78% as singletons. Losses at the gene ends were 0 bases for V and 3 bases for J; bases not matched to a gene: 5. Germline CDR1 reads SGHRS; CDR2 reads YFSETQ. The CDR3 spans 16 residues. The starting material was peripheral blood mononuclear cells (PBMCs), obtained before the second cycle of nivolumab. The rearrangement joins TRBV5-1 to TRBJ1-3, with TRBD1 matching 8 bases. This sequence was found in a human donor with classical Hodgkin lymphoma. The CDR3 protein is CASSLVPGGSGNTIYF. The CDR3 region has the DNA TGCGCCAGCAGCTTGGTTCCAGGGGGCAGTGGAAACACCATATATTTT.